The subject of this entry is one T cell receptor beta chain. Its antigen remains unidentified. The sample comes from a study of human T cells and chemical hapten exposure. Study details: An area of 2 cm by approximately 2 cm on upper inner arm skin received 2% DPC for sensitization. Study-level results: Sensitizing to DPC left TCRs with a frequency above 1 in 1000 unaltered.

V lost 8 bases and J 2 bases, leaving 19 bases between the germline ends. This CDR3 has 16 amino acids. CDR1 is LNHDA and CDR2 is SQIVND in the germline V gene (reference sequence). Described time point: patch test 2, 6 weeks after DPC sensitization. Described treatment: therapeutic diphenylcyclopropenone sensitization with weekly scalp DPC. Alopecia patients deemed DPC-suitable, aged 18 to 70, excluding pregnancy. TCRdb recomputed calls from the RACE reads with MiXCR, one row per CDR3 protein. Of tens of thousands of distinct CDR3 sequences detected, 3% to 3.5% appear once; the ten largest clones hold roughly 6.6%.

This rearrangement joins TRBV19 to TRBJ1-5; a possible D gene is TRBD1 (5 bases). The input for sequencing was whole blood, taken in connection with sensitization to the hapten diphenylcyclopropenone (DPC). This clonotype was sampled from a man aged 35-49 years with alopecia areata. Some clones in this sample may be carry-over from other donors' samples. CDR3 sequence: CASADVRGGRNQPQHF. The CDR3 bases are TGTGCCAGTGCAGACGTTCGGGGGGGTCGCAATCAGCCCCAGCATTTT.